The 27 T cell receptor beta chains reported below all come from one sample, sequenced in a study of regulatory T cells in long-lasting Graves disease. Sequencing libraries for TCR beta were prepared with iRepertoire HTBI primers and Arm-PCR of CDR3 regions. TCRdb reprocessed the multiplex PCR reads with MiXCR, giving one entry per CDR3 protein. The top ten hold roughly an eighth of the sample, which has around 400,000 distinct CDR3 sequences, over 20% seen once. The time point was: persistent/refractory GD, antithyroid drugs over 5 years with positive TRAb. RNA isolated from PBMCs was used to make the TCR library. The source material was peripheral blood mononuclear cells (PBMCs), sampled when the disease was refractory, from a patient treated with antithyroid drugs. These receptors came from a female donor with Graves disease.

This clonotype was seen repeatedly, ten times or more. V is TRBV9 and J is TRBJ1-1, with D tentatively TRBD1 (6 bases). The CDR3 extends over 12 amino acids. The germline gives CDR1 SGDLS, CDR2 YYNGEE. V was clipped by 0 bases and J by 7 bases, with 7 bases between them. The CDR3 reads CASSVEDSEAFF. DNA for the CDR3: TGTGCCAGCAGCGTAGAGGACAGTGAAGCTTTCTTT.

A few counts support this clonotype. The V gene is TRBV7-9, the J gene TRBJ2-4, with 9 bases lining up with TRBD2. Trimming at V came to 2 bases and at J to 1 base, leaving 3 bases not matched to a gene. Germline V lookup: CDR1 SEHNR, CDR2 FQNEAQ (reference sequence). CDR3 size: 16 residues. The CDR3 loop is CASSLLSGRAKNIQYF. In DNA form, the CDR3 reads TGTGCCAGCAGCTTACTCAGCGGGAGGGCCAAAAACATTCAGTACTTC. Complete variable domain (other parts from reference TRBV7-9 and TRBJ2-4): DTGVSQNPRHKITKRGQNVTFRCDPISEHNRLYWYRQTLGQGPEFLTYFQNEAQLEKSRLLSDRFSAERPKGSFSTLEIQRTEQGDSAMYLCASSLLSGRAKNIQYFGAGTRLSVL.

This sequence joins TRBV4-1 and TRBJ2-3, with unresolved D. Germline V lookup: CDR1 MGHRA, CDR2 YSYEKL. Trimming stripped 3 bases from V and 3 bases from J, with 13 bases between. The CDR3 is 15 amino acids. Here the CDR3 DNA reads TGCGCCAGCAGCCATCCCCGCCCTCTGACAGATACGCAGTATTTT. Its translation: CASSHPRPLTDTQYF.

This chain uses TRBV13 with TRBJ1-1, with D perhaps TRBD1 (6 bases). The V end lost 4 bases, the J end lost 2 bases, and 14 bases lay between the germline ends. Germline V CDR1 and CDR2: PRHDT, FYEKMQ (reference sequence). The CDR3 length is 15 residues. This chain's CDR3 is CASSSYQGINTEAFF. The CDR3, as DNA: TGTGCCAGCAGCTCCTATCAGGGGATAAACACTGAAGCTTTCTTT.

This clonotype was observed a few times. The chain uses TRBV6-1 and TRBJ1-1, with a tentative D call TRBD1 (5 bases). The CDR3 has 12 residues. V was pared by 7 bases and J by 8 bases, with 14 bases between. Germline V gene lookup returns CDR1 MNHNS and CDR2 SASEGT. CDR3 in DNA: TGTGCCAGCATTAGAGAGGGGTCCGAAGCTTTCTTT. Protein sequence: CASIREGSEAFF.

This clonotype has a handful of counts. J is TRBJ1-1 and V is TRBV11-3, with D perhaps TRBD1 (6 bases). The CDR3 is 14 residues long. Germline lookup yields CDR1 SGHNT and CDR2 YENEEA. Trimming pared 5 bases from V and 2 bases from J, leaving 12 bases between. In DNA, the CDR3 is TGTGCCAGCAGCGCAGGGGATAGAAACACTGAAGCTTTCTTT. It is translated as CASSAGDRNTEAFF.

In its sample, this clonotype was seen many times. J is TRBJ2-4 and V is TRBV20-1; D gene uncertain. V lost 0 bases and J lost 9, with 6 bases in between. This CDR3 has 11 amino acids. Germline assignment: CDR1 DFQATT and CDR2 SNEGSKA (reference sequence). The CDR3, as DNA: TGCAGTGCTAGAGATTTAGGCATTCAGTACTTC. Protein product: CSARDLGIQYF.

At least ten counts were recorded for this clonotype. This chain connects TRBV6-1 to TRBJ2-5, with D unresolved. Trimming stripped 6 bases from V and 1 base from J, with 12 bases between. The CDR3 totals 14 residues. In germline, CDR1 is MNHNS, CDR2 SASEGT. The CDR3 DNA reads as TGTGCCAGCAGCCCCTTCGTAACCCAAGAGACCCAGTACTTC. This sequence encodes CASSPFVTQETQYF.

With respect to this clonotype: This clone may be a read error of a much larger clone one base away. J is TRBJ2-5 and V is TRBV27; 7 bases are a match to TRBD2. Germline CDR1 and CDR2: MNHEY and SMNVEV (reference sequence). The CDR3 is made up of 15 amino acids. CDR3 sequence: CTSSLLAGVKETPYF. For the CDR3, the DNA is TGTACCAGCAGTTTATTGGCGGGAGTTAAAGAGACCCCCTACTTC.

This clonotype was counted once. V is TRBV7-9 and J is TRBJ2-3; no definite D call. V gave up 7 bases and J gave up 5 bases, with 7 bases separating them. Germline V gives CDR1 SEHNR, CDR2 FQNEAQ (reference sequence). This CDR3 has 11 amino acids. CDR3 amino acids: CASNDVDTQYF. Written as DNA, the CDR3 is TGTGCCAGCAACGATGTAGATACGCAGTATTTT. Drawing the rest from reference TRBV7-9 and TRBJ2-3, the complete variable domain is DTGVSQNPRHKITKRGQNVTFRCDPISEHNRLYWYRQTLGQGPEFLTYFQNEAQLEKSRLLSDRFSAERPKGSFSTLEIQRTEQGDSAMYLCASNDVDTQYFGPGTRLTVL.

This clonotype has at least ten counts. The genes are TRBV15 and TRBJ2-7; 8 bases fit TRBD1. CDR3 size: 13 residues. Germline V gene sequence: CDR1 LNHNV, CDR2 YYDKDF (reference sequence). With 5 bases clipped from V and 5 bases from J, the junction kept 5 bases outside the gene matches. CDR3 protein: CATSGTGGNEQYF. In DNA form, the CDR3 reads TGTGCCACCAGCGGGACAGGAGGGAACGAGCAGTACTTC.

This clonotype was observed at least ten times. This CDR3 reads CASSLYLTNTEAFF. CDR3 nucleotide sequence: TGTGCCAGCAGCTTGTACCTGACGAACACTGAAGCTTTCTTT. The chain has TRBV5-6 and TRBJ1-1; D is uncertain. CDR1 is SGHDT, CDR2 YYEEEE, per germline. V was trimmed by 1 base and J by 1 base, leaving 8 bases between them. The CDR3 length is 14 residues.

This clonotype was recorded at least ten times. The chain combines TRBV6-1 with TRBJ2-5; D may be TRBD1 (6 bases). Germline CDR1 MNHNS, CDR2 SASEGT. The V and J ends lost 6 bases and 2 bases respectively, with 13 bases between them. The CDR3 spans 14 residues. This chain's CDR3 is CASSGTRTQETQYF. The CDR3 region has the DNA TGTGCCAGCAGCGGGACACGCACTCAAGAGACCCAGTACTTC.

In this sample, this clonotype turned up many times. The rearrangement joins TRBV2 to TRBJ2-2, with 12 bases fitting TRBD1. The J segment lost 7 bases and the V segment lost 5 bases, leaving 11 bases of the junction unmatched. Per germline, CDR1 SNHLY and CDR2 FYNNEI. This CDR3 region has 17 residues. CDR3 nucleotides: TGTGCCAGCAGTTTTTCCGGGACAGGGGGCGAGATCGGGGAGCTGTTTTTT. Protein sequence: CASSFSGTGGEIGELFF.

This sequence joins TRBV20-1 and TRBJ2-1; 16 positions match TRBD2. The CDR3 length is 15 residues. The V gene's germline CDR1 is DFQATT and CDR2 SNEGSKA (reference sequence). The CDR3 loop reads CSARGGLAGGSEQFF. DNA for the CDR3: TGCAGCGCCAGAGGGGGACTAGCGGGAGGGAGTGAGCAGTTCTTC.

This clonotype was observed at least ten times. The chain is built from TRBV28 and TRBJ1-2; no firm D call. V shed 6 bases and J shed 4 bases, with 18 bases lying between them. The CDR3 is made up of 15 amino acids. CDR1 is MDHEN, CDR2 SYDVKM, per germline. The CDR3 sequence: CASRTMLDGSYGYTF. The CDR3 bases are TGTGCCAGCAGAACCATGTTGGACGGCTCCTATGGCTACACCTTC.

V is TRBV20-1 and J is TRBJ2-5; 8 bases fit TRBD1. The V gene's germline CDR1 is DFQATT and CDR2 SNEGSKA (reference sequence). The CDR3 consists of 14 residues. Germline trimming cut 6 bases from V and 4 bases from J; bases unmatched to any gene: 10. The CDR3 loop is CSARPGQAVETQYF. The CDR3 coding sequence is TGCAGTGCGAGACCGGGACAGGCAGTAGAGACCCAGTACTTC.

Ten or more counts support this clonotype. The genes are TRBV6-1 and TRBJ1-5; D call uncertain. Trimming removed 6 bases from V and 4 bases from J, with 4 bases in between. Germline CDR1 reads MNHNS; CDR2 reads SASEGT. This CDR3 contains 11 residues. The CDR3 nucleotides are TGTGCCAGCAGGAATAATCAGCCCCAGCATTTT. Translated: CASRNNQPQHF.

This clonotype was seen more than once but under ten times. The chain carries TRBV20-1 and TRBJ2-5; 9 bases fit TRBD2. CDR3 size: 14 residues. V shed 7 bases, J shed 5 bases, and the junction held 11 bases outside the gene matches. The germline V gene has CDR1 DFQATT and CDR2 SNEGSKA (reference sequence). This chain's CDR3 is CSERLAGFWETQYF. As DNA, the CDR3 is TGCAGTGAGCGGCTAGCGGGATTCTGGGAGACCCAGTACTTC.

V is TRBV12-3 or TRBV12-4 and J is TRBJ1-2; D not resolved. The V end lost 5 bases, the J end lost 4 bases, and 8 bases lay between the germline ends. This CDR3 is built from 12 residues. CDR3 DNA sequence: TGTGCCAGCAGTACCGGGCGCTATGGCTACACCTTC. Its translation: CASSTGRYGYTF.

This clonotype was observed at least ten times. The chain carries TRBV28 and TRBJ2-7, with D unresolved. The CDR3 runs to 17 residues. Deletions cut 1 base from V and 0 bases from J, with 16 bases between. Germline V gene lookup returns CDR1 MDHEN and CDR2 SYDVKM. CDR3 residues: CASSLFMARQSSYEQYF. DNA for the CDR3: TGTGCCAGCAGTTTATTCATGGCGCGGCAAAGCTCCTACGAGCAGTACTTC.

This clonotype was counted a few times. The DNA of the CDR3 is TGTGCCAGCAGTTACTCACAGGGCCATGGCTACACCTTC. As protein: CASSYSQGHGYTF. The chain joins TRBV6-5 to TRBJ1-2, with a tentative D call TRBD1 (6 bases). CDR3 length: 13 residues. Germline-derived CDR1 and CDR2 are MNHEY and SVGAGI. The V end was cut by 0 bases, the J end by 6 bases, with 8 bases between.

This clonotype was counted between two and nine times. The CDR3 loop is CASSLVLGQGFEQYF. The CDR3 DNA reads TGCGCCAGCAGCCTCGTTCTTGGACAGGGATTCGAGCAGTACTTC. The chain links TRBV4-1 to TRBJ2-7; 8 nucleotides line up with TRBD1. The CDR3 totals 15 residues. Looked up from germline, CDR1 is MGHRA and CDR2 is YSYEKL. With V trimmed by 4 bases and J by 6 bases, 11 bases remained unmatched.

At least ten counts were recorded for this clonotype. The chain combines TRBV24-1 with TRBJ2-5; weak D call: TRBD1 (6 bases). Trimming pared 0 bases from V and 6 bases from J, leaving 13 bases between. From germline, CDR1 is KGHDR and CDR2 SFDVKD. The CDR3 sequence is 15 residues long. The DNA for the CDR3 is TGTGCCACCAGTGATTTGCGCCAGGGGCAAAAGACCCAGTACTTC. As protein: CATSDLRQGQKTQYF.

This clonotype was recorded a few times. This chain joins TRBV11-2 and TRBJ2-2; 11 bases agree with TRBD2. The germline V gene has CDR1 SGHAT and CDR2 FQNNGV. The CDR3 runs to 17 residues. Trimming took 5 bases from V and 4 from J; bases not matched to a gene: 9. This chain's CDR3 is CASSTLLAGGLTGELFF. Here the CDR3 DNA reads TGTGCCAGCAGCACCCTTCTAGCGGGAGGACTCACCGGGGAGCTGTTTTTT.

Of note for this clonotype: A much larger clone differs by one base, so this may be a read error. The V and J genes are TRBV5-5 and TRBJ2-7; D perhaps matches TRBD1 (5 bases). The germline CDR1 and CDR2 sequences are SGHKS and YYEKEE (reference sequence). Deletions cut 2 bases from V and 7 bases from J, with 13 bases between. The CDR3 totals 13 residues. CDR3 coding DNA: TGTGCCAGCAGCTTAGAGGCAGGGATTGAGCAGTACTTC. Translation gives CASSLEAGIEQYF.

This clonotype was seen ten or more times. The chain has TRBV28 and TRBJ1-5; a possible D gene is TRBD1 (6 bases). Looked up from germline, CDR1 is MDHEN and CDR2 is SYDVKM. The CDR3 extends over 15 amino acids. Trimming took 4 bases from V and 3 from J, leaving 13 bases between them. The CDR3 DNA reads TGTGCCAGCAGTTCATTCGACAGGATCAATCAGCCCCAGCATTTT. This encodes CASSSFDRINQPQHF.